These 15 T cell receptor beta chains share one sample of origin, sequenced in a study of post-analysis software for immune sequencing data. Sequencing libraries made from TCR beta cDNA carried unique molecular identifiers. MiXCR, applied by TCRdb to the PCR reads, yields one record per CDR3 protein. The data show 380,000 or so distinct CDR3 sequences, less than 40% seen once. Their antigens are not known. Findings and limits, study-wide: Five or six TRBV segments, TRBV5-6, TRBV5-1 and TRBV20-1 among them, were found more frequent in patients than controls.

The sample was blood. The receptors originated from a girl between 10 and 17 years old with multiple sclerosis.

This clonotype was counted a few times. V usage is TRBV29-1 and J usage is TRBJ1-1; D call uncertain. V was shortened by 4 bases and J by 5 bases, with 20 bases between the two germline ends. Germline V gene data show CDR1 as SQVTM and CDR2 as ANQGSEA. This CDR3 contains 15 residues. The CDR3 spells CSVAFVGPARTEAFF. In DNA form, the CDR3 reads TGCAGCGTTGCCTTTGTTGGGCCAGCCCGGACTGAAGCTTTCTTT.

This clonotype has more than one count but fewer than ten. The chain is built from TRBV6-1 and TRBJ2-7; 11 nucleotides line up with TRBD2. The V gene end was trimmed by 1 base and the J gene end by 7 bases; junction bases not matched to a gene: 6. Germline-derived CDR1 and CDR2 are MNHNS and SASEGT. CDR3 length: 15 residues. The CDR3 DNA reads TGTGCCAGCAGTGAAGATACTAGCGGGGGCCGAGAGCAGTACTTC. Amino acids: CASSEDTSGGREQYF.

Turning to this clonotype: One end of the junction varies from germline; a read error may be responsible. The chain is built from TRBV12-3 or TRBV12-4 and TRBJ2-1; D remains ambiguous. The CDR3 covers 14 residues. The CDR3 loop is CACSLTITGNEQFF. The DNA of the CDR3 is TGTGCCTGCAGTTTAACAATAACGGGCAATGAGCAGTTCTTC.

The CDR3 region has the DNA TGTGCCAGCAGCGTAGGAGGGTCACACAATGAGCAGTTCTTC. Translation: CASSVGGSHNEQFF. This sequence joins TRBV9 and TRBJ2-1, with a weak D call TRBD2 (5 bases). Per germline, CDR1 SGDLS and CDR2 YYNGEE. The CDR3 totals 14 residues. V was clipped by 0 bases and J by 5 bases, with 9 bases between them.

The chain has TRBV12-5 and TRBJ1-2; TRBD1 aligns across 12 bases. This CDR3 has 19 residues. After removal of 3 bases from V and 4 bases from J, the junction contained 15 bases not matched to a gene. Germline V CDR1 and CDR2: LGHNT, FRNRAP. The CDR3, as DNA: TGTGCTAGTGGTTTCACCCCGGGACAGGGGGCCCTTCGGGGCTATGGCTACACCTTC. It codes for CASGFTPGQGALRGYGYTF.

CDR3 loop: CASSESPGRLETQYF. CDR3 nucleotide sequence: TGTGCCAGCAGTGAATCCCCCGGACGTCTAGAGACCCAGTACTTC. This rearrangement joins TRBV25-1 to TRBJ2-5; no firm D call. This CDR3 has 15 amino acids. Germline CDR1 and CDR2: MGHDK and SYGVNS. V was clipped by 1 base and J by 4 bases, with 13 bases between them.

This chain connects TRBV7-2 to TRBJ2-3; D ambiguous. Per the germline V gene, CDR1 is SGHTA and CDR2 is FQGNSA. The CDR3 length is 13 residues. Between the trimmed V and J ends, which lost 5 bases and 2 bases, there was a span of 8 bases. CDR3 sequence (DNA): TGTGCCAGCAGCCCAACATACACAGATACGCAGTATTTT. Translating it yields CASSPTYTDTQYF.

This clonotype was seen repeatedly, ten times or more. A junction end diverges from the germline sequence, so it may reflect a read error. The V gene is TRBV29-1, the J gene TRBJ2-3, with D hard to call. The CDR3 covers 13 residues. Per germline, CDR1 SQVTM and CDR2 ANQGSEA. In nucleotides, the CDR3 is TGCAGCGTCGAAGTATCAGCCACAGATACGCAGTATTTT. The encoded protein is CSVEVSATDTQYF.

This clonotype was recorded a few times. V is TRBV6-2 or TRBV6-3 and J is TRBJ2-5; TRBD1 or TRBD2 may be the D gene (5 bases each). The J call is in doubt because the DNA end fits TRBJ2-7 better. Germline assignment: CDR1 MNHEY and CDR2 SVGEGT. The CDR3 length is 17 residues. CDR3 residues: CASIPGRWTGIVYEQYF. The CDR3, as DNA: TGTGCCAGCATCCCGGGGCGATGGACGGGAATAGTCTACGAGCAGTACTTC.

This clonotype came up once. V usage is TRBV30 and J usage is TRBJ2-3; TRBD2 agrees at 7 bases. The trim removed 8 bases at V and 5 bases at J, leaving 10 bases unmatched. The length of the CDR3 is 13 residues. Germline CDR1 GTSNPN, CDR2 SVGIG (reference sequence). The CDR3 is CAGERGRGDTQYF. The CDR3 DNA sequence: TGTGCCGGAGAGCGGGGTCGTGGAGATACGCAGTATTTT.

This chain uses TRBV11-2 with TRBJ2-7; maybe TRBD1 (7 bases). The germline V gene has CDR1 SGHAT and CDR2 FQNNGV. This CDR3 contains 16 residues. V dropped 4 bases and J dropped 3 bases, with 19 bases sitting between them. The CDR3 protein is CASSSGLQGGGYEQYF. The CDR3 nucleotides read TGTGCCAGCAGCTCTGGACTCCAGGGGGGCGGCTACGAGCAGTACTTC.

This clonotype was seen only a few times. J is TRBJ2-5 and V is TRBV12-3 or TRBV12-4; TRBD1 aligns across 9 bases. The CDR3 contains 15 residues. The V and J ends lost 4 bases and 1 base, in that order; junction bases with no gene match: 4. In DNA form, the CDR3 reads TGTGCCAGCAGTTGGACAGGGGAGGGCCAAGAGACCCAGTACTTC. Protein sequence: CASSWTGEGQETQYF.

This clonotype was picked up a small number of times. The V and J genes are TRBV3-1 and TRBJ2-1; 12 nucleotides agree with TRBD2. The V gene's germline CDR1 is LGHDT and CDR2 YNNKEL (reference sequence). CDR3 length equals 16 residues. J was trimmed by 2 bases and V by 2 bases; bases with no gene match: 1. The CDR3 here is CASSQLAGGAYNEQFF. Here the CDR3 DNA reads TGTGCCAGCAGCCAACTAGCGGGGGGGGCCTACAATGAGCAGTTCTTC.

The rearrangement uses TRBV6-6 and TRBJ2-5, with 7 bases aligning to TRBD2. Germline values: CDR1 MNHNY, CDR2 SVGAGI (reference sequence). The CDR3 has 16 residues. The V segment lost 5 bases and the J segment 4 bases; nucleotides outside the gene matches: 13. The CDR3 sequence is CASSLRGVRSSETQYF. The CDR3 nucleotides read TGTGCCAGCAGTCTTCGGGGGGTACGATCCTCAGAGACCCAGTACTTC.

This clonotype was observed a handful of times. The chain links TRBV3-1 to TRBJ1-4; TRBD1 is a possible D gene (5 bases). The germline gives CDR1 LGHDT, CDR2 YNNKEL (reference sequence). The CDR3 has 16 amino acids. The V end lost 2 bases, the J end lost 3 bases, and 13 bases lay between the germline ends. The CDR3 loop reads CASSQRGTESNEKLFF. CDR3 DNA sequence: TGTGCCAGCAGCCAACGAGGGACGGAGTCTAATGAAAAACTGTTTTTT.